This TCR beta chain was identified during a study of T cell changes during pregnancy in multiple sclerosis. Germline V gene lookup returns CDR1 MNHNY and CDR2 SVGAGI (reference sequence). The CDR3 runs 13 residues. V was pared by 2 bases and J by 7 bases, with 9 bases between. Here immunoSEQ multiplex PCR was the method, and the copy in TCRdb shows in-frame clones only, minus some. In the table there are about 59,000 clones, about 94% of which are singletons. The material sequenced was CD4+ T cells from peripheral blood mononuclear cells, taken before pregnancy. This sequence was found in a female donor with multiple sclerosis, enrolled in a pregnancy study. The rearrangement uses TRBV6-6 and TRBJ2-1; the D gene is possibly TRBD2 (6 bases). The CDR3 here is CASSYLARNEQFF. The CDR3 DNA is TGTGCCAGCAGTTACCTAGCGAGGAATGAGCAGTTCTTC.